Listed below are T cell receptor beta chains from one sample, sequenced in a study of cytomegalovirus exposure and HLA in healthy donors. Profiling relied on immunoSEQ multiplex PCR, and the TCRdb table lists in-frame clones only, not all of them. Its table records just over 80,000 clones. Source material: PBMCs. The receptors shown here come from a woman in her twenties or thirties in good health and CMV-seronegative. CDR3s include the opening cysteine and the closing phenylalanine or tryptophan. Fields, in order: J gene, V gene, CDR3 length, D gene, CDR3 protein, CDR3 DNA. A D gene is named only where the DNA matches it firmly.

j_gene: TRBJ1-6
v_gene: TRBV5-4
len: 14
d_gene: TRBD1
CDR3aa: CASSPGTDYSPLHF
CDR3nt: TGTGCCAGCAGCCCCGGGACAGATTATTCACCCCTCCACTTT

j_gene: TRBJ2-2
v_gene: TRBV5-1
len: 17
d_gene: TRBD2
CDR3aa: CASSLLMAGGKAGELFF
CDR3nt: TGCGCCAGCAGCTTGCTCATGGCGGGAGGCAAGGCCGGGGAGCTGTTTTTT

j_gene: TRBJ1-5
v_gene: TRBV29-1
len: 12
d_gene: .
CDR3aa: CSVLMGNQPQHF
CDR3nt: TGCAGCGTACTAATGGGCAATCAGCCCCAGCATTTT

j_gene: TRBJ2-3
v_gene: TRBV19
len: 17
d_gene: TRBD1
CDR3aa: CASSSSPGQGATDTQYF
CDR3nt: TGTGCCAGTAGTAGCTCGCCGGGACAGGGGGCGACAGATACGCAGTATTTT

j_gene: TRBJ1-1
v_gene: TRBV30
len: 12
d_gene: .
CDR3aa: CAWRLGATEAFF
CDR3nt: TGTGCCTGGAGGTTAGGGGCCACTGAAGCTTTCTTT

j_gene: TRBJ1-1
v_gene: TRBV4-2
len: 13
d_gene: .
CDR3aa: CASSQAKNTEAFF
CDR3nt: TGTGCCAGCAGCCAAGCCAAGAACACTGAAGCTTTCTTT

j_gene: TRBJ1-5
v_gene: TRBV7-8
len: 15
d_gene: .
CDR3aa: CASSLDRDGDQPQHF
CDR3nt: TGTGCCAGCAGCTTAGACAGGGATGGGGATCAGCCCCAGCATTTT

j_gene: TRBJ1-5
v_gene: TRBV6-1
len: 13
d_gene: .
CDR3aa: CASSAQITQPQHF
CDR3nt: TGTGCCAGCAGTGCCCAGATCACCCAGCCCCAGCATTTT

j_gene: TRBJ2-7
v_gene: TRBV4-1
len: 16
d_gene: .
CDR3aa: CASSQGFQGSAYEQYF
CDR3nt: TGCGCCAGCAGCCAAGGGTTCCAGGGGAGCGCCTACGAGCAGTACTTC

j_gene: TRBJ1-2
v_gene: TRBV5-4
len: 12
d_gene: .
CDR3aa: CASRLDTYSYTF
CDR3nt: TGTGCCAGCAGACTGGACACTTACTCCTACACCTTC

j_gene: TRBJ1-1
v_gene: TRBV5-1
len: 14
d_gene: .
CDR3aa: CASGPGSSNTEAFF
CDR3nt: TGCGCCAGCGGACCCGGGAGCAGCAACACTGAAGCTTTCTTT

j_gene: TRBJ1-2
v_gene: TRBV30
len: 15
d_gene: .
CDR3aa: CAWNVKGEANYGYTF
CDR3nt: TGTGCCTGGAATGTGAAGGGAGAGGCTAACTATGGCTACACCTTC

j_gene: TRBJ2-7
v_gene: TRBV30
len: 15
d_gene: .
CDR3aa: CAGSAGTSSSYEQYF
CDR3nt: TGTGCCGGGAGTGCAGGAACTTCTTCCTCCTACGAGCAGTACTTC

j_gene: TRBJ1-5
v_gene: TRBV15
len: 15
d_gene: .
CDR3aa: CATSRDRGPGQPQHF
CDR3nt: TGTGCCACCAGCAGAGATCGCGGCCCCGGGCAGCCCCAGCATTTT

j_gene: TRBJ2-3
v_gene: TRBV5-1
len: 16
d_gene: TRBD2
CDR3aa: CASSLGGGLATDTQYF
CDR3nt: TGCGCCAGCAGCTTGGGGGGGGGACTAGCAACAGATACGCAGTATTTT

j_gene: TRBJ1-1
v_gene: TRBV5-1
len: 15
d_gene: TRBD1
CDR3aa: CASSIRGQARTEAFF
CDR3nt: TGCGCCAGCAGCATACGAGGACAGGCCAGAACGGAAGCTTTCTTT

j_gene: TRBJ2-7
v_gene: TRBV11-1
len: 14
d_gene: TRBD1
CDR3aa: CASSLDRASYEQYF
CDR3nt: TGTGCCAGCAGCTTGGACAGGGCCTCCTACGAGCAGTACTTC

j_gene: TRBJ2-7
v_gene: TRBV6-6
len: 15
d_gene: TRBD1
CDR3aa: CASRPQGGYGYEQYF
CDR3nt: TGTGCCAGCCGCCCCCAAGGGGGCTATGGCTACGAGCAGTACTTC

j_gene: TRBJ1-1
v_gene: TRBV6-1
len: 14
d_gene: .
CDR3aa: CASRFTERNTEAFF
CDR3nt: TGTGCCAGCAGGTTCACAGAAAGGAACACTGAAGCTTTCTTT

j_gene: TRBJ1-6
v_gene: TRBV5-1
len: 13
d_gene: .
CDR3aa: CASSLTFMSPLHF
CDR3nt: TGCGCCAGCAGCTTGACTTTCATGTCACCCCTCCACTTT

j_gene: TRBJ1-2
v_gene: TRBV15
len: 13
d_gene: .
CDR3aa: CATSRGGDYGYTF
CDR3nt: TGTGCCACCAGCAGAGGGGGAGACTATGGCTACACCTTC

j_gene: TRBJ2-3
v_gene: TRBV29-1
len: 15
d_gene: .
CDR3aa: CSVEELWQGTDTQYF
CDR3nt: TGCAGCGTTGAAGAATTATGGCAGGGTACAGATACGCAGTATTTT

j_gene: TRBJ2-1
v_gene: TRBV15
len: 13
d_gene: .
CDR3aa: CATRRPSGHEQFF
CDR3nt: TGTGCCACCAGACGTCCCAGCGGGCATGAGCAGTTCTTC

j_gene: TRBJ1-1
v_gene: TRBV6-1
len: 15
d_gene: .
CDR3aa: CASRKDPGADTEAFF
CDR3nt: TGTGCCAGCAGAAAGGACCCAGGAGCGGACACTGAAGCTTTCTTT

j_gene: TRBJ1-2
v_gene: TRBV7-2
len: 14
d_gene: .
CDR3aa: CASSLAGFRAGYTF
CDR3nt: TGTGCCAGCAGCTTAGCGGGGTTCAGGGCGGGCTACACCTTC

j_gene: TRBJ2-2
v_gene: TRBV5-1
len: 14
d_gene: .
CDR3aa: CASSPGYDTGELFF
CDR3nt: TGCGCCAGCAGCCCCGGTTATGACACCGGGGAGCTGTTTTTT

j_gene: TRBJ1-2
v_gene: TRBV6-6
len: 15
d_gene: TRBD1
CDR3aa: CASSVLPGQGYGYTF
CDR3nt: TGTGCCAGCAGCGTACTACCGGGACAGGGTTATGGCTACACCTTC

j_gene: TRBJ1-1
v_gene: TRBV30
len: 12
d_gene: TRBD1
CDR3aa: CAWSDLTGLAFF
CDR3nt: TGTGCCTGGAGTGATTTGACAGGGTTGGCTTTCTTT

j_gene: TRBJ1-1
v_gene: TRBV4-2
len: 15
d_gene: .
CDR3aa: CASSQEVGANTEAFF
CDR3nt: TGTGCCAGCAGCCAAGAGGTGGGGGCGAACACTGAAGCTTTCTTT